This entry lists 2 T cell receptor beta chains sequenced from one sample in a study of blood T cell repertoires in COVID-19. TCRdb keeps only in-frame clones here, not all; method: immunoSEQ multiplex PCR. The profile shows just over 650,000 clones, 80% to 90% of them singletons. Specimen: peripheral blood. These receptors originate from a woman between 18 and 29 years old with acute or convalescent COVID-19.

This chain links TRBV5-6 with TRBJ1-1; tentative D call: TRBD1 (6 bases). Germline V CDR1 and CDR2: SGHDT, YYEEEE. The ends were cut back, 2 bases at V and 0 bases at J, with 20 bases in the middle. The length of the CDR3 is 18 residues. The DNA of the CDR3 is TGTGCCAGCAGCTTAGGTCTGGGACACCCCAATCTGAACACTGAAGCTTTCTTT. Protein product: CASSLGLGHPNLNTEAFF.

This clone was counted a few times. The rearrangement joins TRBV10-1 to TRBJ1-5; 7 nucleotides match TRBD1. The J segment lost 5 bases and the V segment lost 6 bases, leaving 13 bases of the junction unmatched. The CDR3 length is 16 residues. Germline CDR1 WNHNN, CDR2 SYGVQD (reference sequence). The CDR3 DNA reads as TGCGCCAGCAGCCTATTACCAGGGGGATGGTATCAGCCCCAGCATTTT. Translation: CASSLLPGGWYQPQHF.